A single sample is the source of the 17 T cell receptor beta chains below, sequenced in a study of cytomegalovirus exposure and HLA in healthy donors (dated by TCRdb to 2017 to 2019). Libraries were prepared through the immunoSEQ multiplex PCR assay. For the multiplex PCR, a mixture combining 60 forward primers for TCR Vbeta segments and 13 reverse primers for TCR Jbeta segments was used. The clones in this table, taken by TCRdb from immuneACCESS, are in-frame only. Not every clone is retained; where verified, under half of the shortfall comes from an unresolved V gene, and the cause of the rest is unknown. This sample holds about 200,000 clones; about 77% were observed only once. The ten largest clonotypes hold 2.9% of the sample. The specimen sequenced was PBMCs. The source is a woman younger than 45 in good health and CMV-seronegative.

The V gene is TRBV6-5, the J gene TRBJ1-4; 8 nucleotides align to TRBD1. CDR3 length equals 12 residues. CDR1 is MNHEY and CDR2 is SVGAGI in the germline V gene. The J segment lost 17 bases and the V segment lost 5 bases, leaving 10 bases of the junction unmatched. The CDR3 coding sequence is TGTGCCAGCAGTACCATGGGACAGGCGCTCTTTTTT. This translates into CASSTMGQALFF.

In nucleotides, the CDR3 is TGTGCCAGTAGTAGGGAGCCGGCTAGTGAAAAACTGTTTTTT. The encoded protein is CASSREPASEKLFF. The gene calls are TRBV19 and TRBJ1-4; D is undetermined. Germline assignment: CDR1 LNHDA and CDR2 SQIVND (reference sequence). CDR3 length equals 14 residues. The V gene lost 4 bases and the J gene lost 7 bases, with 13 bases spanning the gap.

The chain employs TRBV5-5 and TRBJ2-1; D perhaps matches TRBD1 (5 bases). CDR1 SGHKS and CDR2 YYEKEE come from the germline V gene (reference sequence). The CDR3 has 15 residues. V gave up 0 bases and J gave up 2 bases, with 9 bases separating them. Written as DNA, the CDR3 is TGTGCCAGCAGCTTGGGCGACAGAGCCTACAATGAGCAGTTCTTC. Amino acids: CASSLGDRAYNEQFF.

The chain links TRBV7-2 to TRBJ2-7; D ambiguous. Trimming cost V 5 bases and J 6 bases, with 17 bases left between them. CDR3 length: 14 residues. CDR1 is SGHTA, CDR2 FQGNSA, per germline. Written as DNA, the CDR3 is TGTGCCAGCAGCCTGGGCCTGCAAGTTTCCGAGCAGTACTTC. Translated: CASSLGLQVSEQYF.

The chain combines TRBV2 with TRBJ2-1, with D possibly matching TRBD1 (5 bases). V lost 6 bases and J lost 1, with 13 bases in between. This CDR3 region has 15 residues. Germline V lookup: CDR1 SNHLY, CDR2 FYNNEI. Here the CDR3 DNA reads TGTGCCAGCAGCTCGCAGGGCGGTTCCTACAATGAGCAGTTCTTC. This translates into CASSSQGGSYNEQFF.

V usage is TRBV10-1 and J usage is TRBJ1-2; TRBD1 matches 7 bases. The V segment lost 3 bases and the J segment 2 bases; nucleotides outside the gene matches: 9. Germline lookup yields CDR1 WNHNN and CDR2 SYGVQD (reference sequence). There are 16 residues in the CDR3. CDR3 DNA: TGCGCCAGCAGTGACCCCCCAGGGGGTTCGAACTATGGCTACACCTTC. Protein: CASSDPPGGSNYGYTF.

This chain joins TRBV30 and TRBJ1-5, with 7 bases fitting TRBD1. This CDR3 has 14 residues. The ends lost 2 bases at V and 3 bases at J; junction bases unmatched: 4. Germline CDR1 GTSNPN, CDR2 SVGIG (reference sequence). The CDR3 coding sequence is TGTGCCTGGAGTCGGACAGGTTTCAATCAGCCCCAGCATTTT. Translation: CAWSRTGFNQPQHF. Drawing the rest from reference TRBV30 and TRBJ1-5, the complete variable domain is SQTIHQWPATLVQPVGSPLSLECTVEGTSNPNLYWYRQAAGRGLQLLFYSVGIGQISSEVPQNLSASRPQDRQFILSSKKLLLSDSGFYLCAWSRTGFNQPQHFGDGTRLSIL.

The gene calls are TRBV9 and TRBJ2-7; 7 bases map to TRBD1. There are 15 residues in the CDR3. The V segment lost 0 bases and the J segment 3 bases; nucleotides outside the gene matches: 6. Per the germline V gene, CDR1 is SGDLS and CDR2 is YYNGEE. The CDR3 here is CASSVGQGVNYEQYF. The CDR3 DNA sequence: TGTGCCAGCAGCGTAGGTCAGGGGGTTAACTACGAGCAGTACTTC.

The chain joins TRBV5-4 to TRBJ2-6; the D gene is possibly TRBD2 (6 bases). Germline-derived CDR1 and CDR2 are SGHNT and YYREEE (reference sequence). This CDR3 is built from 17 residues. The ends were cut back, 4 bases at V and 1 base at J, with 15 bases in the middle. The CDR3, as DNA: TGTGCCAGCAGCCCCCGGAGCCGGGGGTCTGGGGCCAACGTCCTGACTTTC. It codes for CASSPRSRGSGANVLTF.

The chain couples TRBV6-5 to TRBJ2-3; D might be TRBD2 (6 bases). CDR1 is MNHEY and CDR2 is SVGAGI in the germline V gene. CDR3 length: 15 residues. Trimming stripped 6 bases from V and 6 bases from J, with 19 bases between. DNA of the CDR3: TGTGCCAGCAGGTTCCAGGACTACCCATCCGATACGCAGTATTTT. Its protein is CASRFQDYPSDTQYF.

This clone appeared a few times. The chain couples TRBV18 to TRBJ2-1; 10 bases fit TRBD2. The CDR3 contains 15 residues. J lost 6 bases, V lost 3 bases, and 5 bases had no gene match. The V gene's germline CDR1 is KGHSH and CDR2 LQKENI. The CDR3 loop is CASSPRTSGVNEQFF. DNA for the CDR3: TGTGCCAGCTCACCCCGGACTAGCGGAGTCAATGAGCAGTTCTTC.

In this sample, this clone turned up once. The CDR3 reads CASSIEAGRLYEQYF. The DNA of the CDR3 is TGTGCCAGTAGTATAGAGGCGGGCCGACTCTACGAGCAGTACTTC. This chain connects TRBV19 to TRBJ2-7; D may be TRBD2 (5 bases). Germline V lookup: CDR1 LNHDA, CDR2 SQIVND (reference sequence). V was clipped by 0 bases and J by 3 bases, with 12 bases between them. The CDR3 contains 15 residues.

The chain employs TRBV5-1 and TRBJ1-2; 8 nucleotides line up with TRBD1. Germline V CDR1 and CDR2: SGHRS, YFSETQ. V shed 4 bases, J shed 1 base, and the junction held 6 bases outside the gene matches. This CDR3 region has 15 residues. CDR3 in amino acids: CASSLDDRGNYGYTF. The CDR3 DNA reads as TGCGCCAGCAGCCTTGATGACAGGGGTAACTATGGCTACACCTTC.

For the CDR3, the DNA is TGTGCCAGCAGCTTAAACCCGGGGGGGTATGAGCAGTTCTTC. As protein: CASSLNPGGYEQFF. The chain is built from TRBV7-7 and TRBJ2-1; 8 bases line up with TRBD2. The V gene end was trimmed by 2 bases and the J gene end by 8 bases; junction bases not matched to a gene: 5. This CDR3 has 14 residues. CDR1 SSHAT and CDR2 FNYEAQ come from the germline V gene (reference sequence).

The chain carries TRBV11-3 and TRBJ2-1; 8 bases agree with TRBD2. The trim removed 5 bases at V and 6 bases at J, leaving 6 bases unmatched. This CDR3 is 14 amino acids long. CDR1 and CDR2 from the germline V gene are SGHNT and YENEEA. The CDR3, as DNA: TGTGCCAGCAGCATTAGCGGGAAACGCAATGAGCAGTTCTTC. Residues: CASSISGKRNEQFF.

This clone was found a few times. The germline gene is not matched at one end of the junction; a read error may be the cause. This sequence joins TRBV2 and TRBJ2-3; D unclear. The CDR3 is made up of 12 amino acids. From germline, CDR1 is SNHLY and CDR2 FYNNEI. As DNA, the CDR3 is TGCACGTCCATGGTACGGGCAGATACGCAGTATTTT. This translates into CTSMVRADTQYF.

The chain combines TRBV2 with TRBJ1-3; D might be TRBD1 (5 bases). CDR3 size: 14 residues. The ends were cut back, 6 bases at V and 1 base at J, with 10 bases in the middle. Germline assignment: CDR1 SNHLY and CDR2 FYNNEI. The CDR3 is CASRTAGSGNTIYF. CDR3 nucleotide sequence: TGTGCCAGCAGGACCGCAGGGTCTGGAAACACCATATATTTT.